This T cell receptor beta chain was captured in a study of T cell changes during pregnancy in multiple sclerosis. In its sample, this clone is medium-sized. Produced via immunoSEQ multiplex PCR; TCRdb's table is partial and in-frame only. Of 20,000 to 25,000 clones in the sample, about nine tenths were seen once. The sample in question was CD8+ T cells from peripheral blood mononuclear cells, obtained in the first trimester of pregnancy. This clonotype was obtained from a female donor in good health, enrolled as a control in a pregnancy study.

CDR3 nucleotide sequence: TGTGCCAGCAGCTTGGTCGCTAGCGGGGGCTACGAGCAGTACTTC. It yields the protein CASSLVASGGYEQYF. The chain couples TRBV5-4 to TRBJ2-7; 10 bases are a match to TRBD2. CDR1 and CDR2 from the germline V gene are SGHNT and YYREEE (reference sequence). The CDR3 contains 15 residues. The V gene end was trimmed by 0 bases and the J gene end by 3 bases; junction bases not matched to a gene: 3.